This T cell receptor beta chain is drawn from a study of CD8 T cells in Susac syndrome. Study-wide results and limits: TEMRA cells and active patients showed peak Susac CD8+ clonal expansion.

Comment on this clonotype: Its specificity is unknown.

CDR3 length equals 19 residues. Germline V gene lookup returns CDR1 SGHDT and CDR2 YYEEEE. With V trimmed by 3 bases and J by 2 bases, 11 bases remained unmatched. When the RNA was reverse transcribed, random hexamers were used with an input of roughly 0.5 to 1 ug. TCRdb itself ran the immunoSEQ multiplex PCR reads through MiXCR, one entry per CDR3 protein. Of 100,000 or so distinct CDR3 sequences in the sample, about 96% were seen once. The Susac syndrome patients fit the recently defined diagnostic criteria for definite or probable disease. The V gene is TRBV5-6, the J gene TRBJ2-3; 14 bases match TRBD2. The sample was CD8+ T cells from PBMCs. The clonotype was recovered from a human donor with Susac syndrome. DNA of the CDR3: TGTGCCAGCAGCTCCCACGACGGGACTAGCGGGGGCCCCACAGATACGCAGTATTTT. This translates into CASSSHDGTSGGPTDTQYF.